One sample yielded the 4 T cell receptor beta chains listed below, sequenced in a study of cytomegalovirus exposure and HLA in healthy donors. The PCR was carried out with 60 Vbeta primers and 13 Jbeta primers. Clones were read by immunoSEQ multiplex PCR, and TCRdb kept only the in-frame ones, dropping some. The sample lists about 160,000 clones, roughly 80% occurring once. The sample was PBMCs. The source is a man aged 25 to 40 in good health and CMV-seropositive.

This clone was detected only once. The chain combines TRBV6-5 with TRBJ2-3; D possibly corresponds to TRBD2 (5 bases). The CDR3 spans 15 residues. Trimming removed 8 bases from V and 2 bases from J, with 17 bases in between. The germline CDR1 and CDR2 sequences are MNHEY and SVGAGI. CDR3 in amino acids: CASSKGRGPTDTQYF. DNA for the CDR3: TGTGCCAGCTCTAAGGGTCGGGGTCCCACAGATACGCAGTATTTT.

On this clone: At the DNA level, this CDR3 is encoded by other sequences in the same sample as well. The rearrangement uses TRBV19 and TRBJ1-1; a weak D match, TRBD1 (6 bases). Trimming removed 6 bases from V and 5 bases from J, with 13 bases in between. Germline V gene data show CDR1 as LNHDA and CDR2 as SQIVND (reference sequence). The length of the CDR3 is 13 residues. In nucleotides, the CDR3 is TGTGCCAGTAGCACACAGGGAGGGACTGAAGCTTTCTTT. The encoded protein is CASSTQGGTEAFF.

This chain uses TRBV6-1 with TRBJ2-5; D uncertain. V shed 6 bases and J shed 3 bases, with 5 bases lying between them. The CDR3 has 11 amino acids. Looked up from germline, CDR1 is MNHNS and CDR2 is SASEGT. The CDR3 nucleotides read TGTGCCAGCAGCCTAGAAGAGACCCAGTACTTC. Its translation is CASSLEETQYF.

The V and J genes are TRBV4-3 and TRBJ2-1; 11 nucleotides agree with TRBD2. The CDR3 has 16 amino acids. V lost 6 bases, J lost 0 bases, and 4 bases stayed unmatched. Germline loops: CDR1 LGHNA, CDR2 YSLEER. The CDR3 here is CASSPTSGGSYNEQFF. CDR3 nucleotides: TGCGCCAGCAGTCCAACTAGCGGGGGCTCCTACAATGAGCAGTTCTTC.